The source of this T cell receptor (beta chain) is a study of shared clonotypes between healthy human individuals. Across the whole study: For every donor, three CD4 naive, three CD4 memory, two CD8 naive and one CD8 memory plates were used.

Notes on the study in general: In the sorted subsets, rarefaction showed sequencing was incomplete despite large depth.

Germline CDR1 and CDR2: LNHNV and YYDKDF (reference sequence). V was clipped by 6 bases and J by 3 bases; unmatched bases: 2. CDR3 length: 14 residues. Assay: immunoSEQ multiplex PCR; the TCRdb copy retains only in-frame clones and omits some. The sample lists roughly 2.1 million clones, about 92% occurring once. CD45RO-negative CD8 cells positively selected for CCR7 made up the naive population, which excluded terminally differentiated effector memory CD45RA+ cells. About this clone: Its antigen is unidentified.

Sequences were obtained from naive CD8+ T cells from PBMCs. This chain connects TRBV15 to TRBJ1-3; 10 positions match TRBD1. The TCR sequence derives from a young man in good health. Some clones in this sample may be carry-over from other donors' samples. CDR3 sequence (DNA): TGTGCCACCAGGGGGACAGGGGATGGAAACACCATATATTTT. As protein: CATRGTGDGNTIYF. Full variable domain (rest looked up from reference TRBV15 and TRBJ1-3): DAMVIQNPRYQVTQFGKPVTLSCSQTLNHNVMYWYQQKSSQAPKLLFHYYDKDFNNEADTPDNFQSRRPNTSFCFLDIRSPGLGDTAMYLCATRGTGDGNTIYFGEGSWLTVV.